The 27 T cell receptor beta chains in this list originate from one sample, sequenced in a study of blood T cell repertoires in COVID-19. Sequenced by immunoSEQ multiplex PCR; TCRdb stores in-frame clones only, minus some. The profile shows approximately 100,000 clones, roughly 90% of them singletons. Material for sequencing was peripheral blood. Receptors were obtained from a human donor with acute or convalescent COVID-19. The donor label of this sample is uncertain.

The chain employs TRBV20-1 and TRBJ1-1; TRBD1 is a possible D gene (6 bases). Germline CDR1 DFQATT, CDR2 SNEGSKA (reference sequence). The CDR3 consists of 11 residues. V was cut by 6 bases and J by 8 bases, with 13 bases left in between. CDR3 DNA sequence: TGCAGTGCCTCTATTGGGACAGAAGCTTTCTTT. Its protein product is CSASIGTEAFF.

The chain recombines TRBV7-2 with TRBJ1-1, with 8 bases aligning to TRBD1. The CDR3 length is 14 residues. After removal of 3 bases from V and 1 base from J, the junction contained 1 base not matched to a gene. Germline CDR1 reads SGHTA; CDR2 reads FQGNSA. The CDR3 region has the DNA TGTGCCAGCAGCTTCGGACAGGGGAACACTGAAGCTTTCTTT. Encoded protein: CASSFGQGNTEAFF.

This chain joins TRBV11-2 and TRBJ1-6, with D possibly TRBD1 on 6 matching bases. The CDR3 covers 15 residues. Germline CDR1 is SGHAT and CDR2 is FQNNGV. With 5 bases removed from V and 7 bases from J, the gap between germline ends came to 15 bases. The DNA of the CDR3 is TGTGCCAGCAGCGCCCCGGGACACGAAAATTCACCCCTCCACTTT. This encodes CASSAPGHENSPLHF.

This rearrangement joins TRBV29-1 to TRBJ1-3, with D possibly matching TRBD1 (6 bases). The CDR3 extends over 14 amino acids. V shed 6 bases and J shed 0 bases, with 12 bases lying between them. CDR1 is SQVTM and CDR2 is ANQGSEA in the germline V gene. The CDR3 reads CSVQLTGSGNTIYF. CDR3 DNA sequence: TGCAGCGTCCAATTGACAGGCTCTGGAAACACCATATATTTT.

The chain links TRBV28 to TRBJ2-1; the D gene is possibly TRBD2 (6 bases). The V gene's germline CDR1 is MDHEN and CDR2 SYDVKM. V lost 7 bases, J lost 8 bases, and 15 bases lay in between. The CDR3 length is 13 residues. CDR3 loop: CASTIGGLYEQFF. CDR3 nucleotide sequence: TGTGCCAGCACCATTGGAGGGCTCTATGAGCAGTTCTTC.

The chain uses TRBV5-1 and TRBJ2-1; 8 bases agree with TRBD2. The germline CDR1 and CDR2 sequences are SGHRS and YFSETQ. The CDR3 length is 15 residues. Unmatched junction bases numbered 11, after V lost 4 bases and J lost 8 bases. Written as DNA, the CDR3 is TGCGCCAGCAGCCCCACCGGGACTAGGATCTATGAGCAGTTCTTC. It encodes CASSPTGTRIYEQFF.

The chain employs TRBV30 and TRBJ1-3; no reliable D call. This CDR3 has 13 residues. Looked up from germline, CDR1 is GTSNPN and CDR2 is SVGIG (reference sequence). Trimming cost V 2 bases and J 1 base, with 6 bases left between them. CDR3 residues: CAWSRGSGNTIYF. The CDR3 bases are TGTGCCTGGAGTCGAGGATCTGGAAACACCATATATTTT.

This chain connects TRBV28 to TRBJ2-7; D gene ambiguous. V was clipped by 1 base and J by 3 bases, with 4 bases between them. Per the germline V gene, CDR1 is MDHEN and CDR2 is SYDVKM. This CDR3 contains 12 residues. The CDR3 nucleotides are TGTGCCAGCAGTTTATCTCTCTACGAGCAGTACTTC. This codes for CASSLSLYEQYF. Full variable domain (remainder filled in from reference TRBV28 and TRBJ2-7): DVKVTQSSRYLVKRTGEKVFLECVQDMDHENMFWYRQDPGLGLRLIYFSYDVKMKEKGDIPEGYSVSREKKERFSLILESASTNQTSMYLCASSLSLYEQYFGPGTRLTVT.

In this sample, this clone turned up a few times. The chain combines TRBV4-2 with TRBJ2-7, with 10 bases lining up with TRBD2. With 4 bases clipped from V and 3 bases from J, the junction kept 9 bases outside the gene matches. Looked up from germline, CDR1 is LGHNA and CDR2 is YNFKEQ. This CDR3 spans 16 amino acids. The CDR3 region has the DNA TGTGCCAGCAGCCCCACCGGGACTAGCGCCATCTACGAGCAGTACTTC. It specifies CASSPTGTSAIYEQYF.

The V and J genes are TRBV12-5 and TRBJ2-7; D might be TRBD2 (5 bases). The V gene lost 5 bases and the J gene lost 7 bases, with 15 bases spanning the gap. This CDR3 comprises 13 residues. Germline CDR1 LGHNT, CDR2 FRNRAP. CDR3 loop: CASGLGLDLEQYF. The CDR3, as DNA: TGTGCTAGTGGTCTAGGACTCGACCTAGAGCAGTACTTC.

This clone has only a few counts. V gene TRBV19 combines with J gene TRBJ1-3, with D unresolved. V was shortened by 5 bases and J by 2 bases, with 10 bases between the two germline ends. Germline V gives CDR1 LNHDA, CDR2 SQIVND (reference sequence). The CDR3 loop spans 14 amino acids. The CDR3 DNA sequence: TGTGCCAGTAGTGTATCGGGAACTGGAAACACCATATATTTT. Residues: CASSVSGTGNTIYF. Full variable domain (outside the CDR3, taken from reference TRBV19 and TRBJ1-3): DGGITQSPKYLFRKEGQNVTLSCEQNLNHDAMYWYRQDPGQGLRLIYYSQIVNDFQKGDIAEGYSVSREKKESFPLTVTSAQKNPTAFYLCASSVSGTGNTIYFGEGSWLTVV.

This rearrangement joins TRBV11-2 to TRBJ2-7, with D possibly being TRBD2 (7 bases). Between the trimmed V and J ends, which lost 5 bases and 0 bases, there was a span of 17 bases. Germline V lookup: CDR1 SGHAT, CDR2 FQNNGV. The CDR3 loop spans 16 amino acids. The CDR3 bases are TGTGCCAGCAGCCCCCCCGGGGGGCGGAGCTCCTACGAGCAGTACTTC. This codes for CASSPPGGRSSYEQYF.

The CDR3 loop reads CASSIPGQGQETQYF. In DNA form, the CDR3 reads TGTGCCAGTAGTATCCCGGGACAGGGCCAAGAGACCCAGTACTTC. The gene calls are TRBV19 and TRBJ2-5; 9 bases fit TRBD1. Germline CDR1 is LNHDA and CDR2 is SQIVND (reference sequence). The CDR3 has 15 residues. Losses at the gene ends were 3 bases for V and 1 base for J; bases not matched to a gene: 3.

The genes are TRBV3-1 (or the pseudogene TRBV3-2) and TRBJ1-2; TRBD1 agrees at 8 bases. This CDR3 is built from 14 residues. J was trimmed by 2 bases and V by 1 base; bases with no gene match: 0. Germline V lookup: CDR1 LGHDT, CDR2 YNNKEL (reference sequence). CDR3 sequence: CASSQGTGNYGYTF. CDR3 bases: TGTGCCAGCAGCCAAGGGACAGGGAACTATGGCTACACCTTC.

The chain couples TRBV27 to TRBJ1-3; D not certain. This CDR3 is built from 16 residues. Trimming cost V 2 bases and J 4 bases, with 15 bases left between them. Germline CDR1 is MNHEY and CDR2 is SMNVEV (reference sequence). CDR3 DNA: TGTGCCAGCAGTTTAAATAGCGGTTACGCCGGAAACACCATATATTTT. It specifies CASSLNSGYAGNTIYF.

The chain carries TRBV4-1 and TRBJ1-5, with 7 bases fitting TRBD1. CDR3 length equals 16 residues. Germline lookup yields CDR1 MGHRA and CDR2 YSYEKL. The V gene end was trimmed by 3 bases and the J gene end by 5 bases; junction bases not matched to a gene: 10. CDR3 amino acids: CASSHPRGRGHQPQHF. CDR3 nucleotides: TGCGCCAGCAGCCATCCAAGGGGGCGGGGACATCAGCCCCAGCATTTT.

The CDR3 loop is CASSPHEYGEQYF. As DNA, the CDR3 is TGCGCCAGCAGCCCGCACGAATACGGCGAGCAGTACTTC. This chain joins TRBV5-1 and TRBJ2-7; no clear D gene. The V and J ends lost 4 bases and 6 bases respectively, with 14 bases between them. Germline loops: CDR1 SGHRS, CDR2 YFSETQ. The CDR3 is 13 amino acids.

CDR3 residues: CASRSRRGQYF. The DNA of the CDR3 is TGTGCCAGCAGGTCGAGGCGGGGGCAGTACTTC. This chain connects TRBV2 to TRBJ2-7, with a tentative D call TRBD2 (6 bases). V was shortened by 6 bases and J by 9 bases, with 12 bases between the two germline ends. The CDR3 length is 11 residues. Germline V CDR1 and CDR2: SNHLY, FYNNEI. Combining the CDR3 with reference TRBV2 and TRBJ2-7 gives the whole variable domain EPEVTQTPSHQVTQMGQEVILRCVPISNHLYFYWYRQILGQKVEFLVSFYNNEISEKSEIFDDQFSVERPDGSNFTLKIRSTKLEDSAMYFCASRSRRGQYFGPGTRLTVT.

This clone showed up just once. The chain carries TRBV7-2 and TRBJ2-3; 7 positions agree with TRBD2. The CDR3 totals 12 residues. The V and J ends lost 5 bases and 6 bases, in that order; junction bases with no gene match: 2. Germline CDR1 and CDR2: SGHTA and FQGNSA. CDR3 DNA: TGTGCCAGCAGCCCCGGGAGGGATACGCAGTATTTT. This encodes CASSPGRDTQYF.

The V call is TRBV18, the J call TRBJ2-4; D is undetermined. With 3 bases removed from V and 6 bases from J, the gap between germline ends came to 6 bases. This CDR3 region has 12 residues. Germline V gene sequence: CDR1 KGHSH, CDR2 LQKENI. CDR3 residues: CASSPSGNIQYF. Here the CDR3 DNA reads TGTGCCAGCTCACCCTCGGGAAACATTCAGTACTTC.

This clone occurred a few times. The V and J genes are TRBV28 and TRBJ1-5, with D tentatively TRBD1 (5 bases). The ends were cut back, 6 bases at V and 2 bases at J, with 14 bases in the middle. CDR1 is MDHEN and CDR2 is SYDVKM in the germline V gene. The CDR3 runs to 15 residues. This chain's CDR3 is CASRVGIGGNQPQHF. The CDR3 nucleotides are TGTGCCAGCAGAGTAGGGATAGGGGGCAATCAGCCCCAGCATTTT.

V is TRBV6-5 and J is TRBJ2-5; 7 nucleotides align to TRBD1. J lost 4 bases, V lost 0 bases, and 5 bases had no gene match. CDR1 and CDR2 (germline): MNHEY, SVGAGI. The length of the CDR3 is 15 residues. The CDR3 region has the DNA TGTGCCAGCAGTTACTCGGCAGGGGGTGGAGAGACCCAGTACTTC. Amino acid sequence: CASSYSAGGGETQYF.

The genes are TRBV29-1 and TRBJ2-5; TRBD1 might be the D (5 bases). The CDR3 is 12 residues long. The germline V gene encodes CDR1 SQVTM and CDR2 ANQGSEA. V was clipped by 6 bases and J by 5 bases, with 13 bases between them. DNA of the CDR3: TGCAGCGTAGGACACGTCGGGGAGACCCAGTACTTC. This sequence encodes CSVGHVGETQYF. Full variable domain (missing parts from reference TRBV29-1 and TRBJ2-5): SAVISQKPSRDICQRGTSLTIQCQVDSQVTMMFWYRQQPGQSLTLIATANQGSEATYESGFVIDKFPISRPNLTFSTLTVSNMSPEDSSIYLCSVGHVGETQYFGPGTRLLVL.

The chain employs TRBV12-3 or TRBV12-4 and TRBJ2-7; D not certain. This CDR3 has 12 amino acids. V shed 7 bases and J shed 0 bases, with 7 bases lying between them. Here the CDR3 reads CASTDTSYEQYF. The CDR3 coding sequence is TGTGCCAGCACCGACACCTCCTACGAGCAGTACTTC.

This clone was found a few times. This rearrangement joins TRBV30 to TRBJ1-2; possible D gene TRBD1, 6 bases. Germline V gene lookup returns CDR1 GTSNPN and CDR2 SVGIG (reference sequence). V was clipped by 0 bases and J by 0 bases, with 11 bases between them. CDR3 length: 15 residues. CDR3 nucleotide sequence: TGTGCCTGGAGTGTATCGGGGGGCTCTAACTATGGCTACACCTTC. It yields the protein CAWSVSGGSNYGYTF.

This sequence joins TRBV7-2 and TRBJ1-1, with D perhaps matching TRBD1 (5 bases). The V end lost 3 bases, the J end lost 1 base, and 6 bases lay between the germline ends. CDR1 is SGHTA and CDR2 is FQGNSA in the germline V gene. This CDR3 spans 13 amino acids. The CDR3 spells CASSFQGNTEAFF. In nucleotides, the CDR3 is TGTGCCAGCAGCTTTCAGGGGAACACTGAAGCTTTCTTT.

The gene calls are TRBV12-5 and TRBJ2-1; 8 bases line up with TRBD2. This CDR3 spans 22 amino acids. CDR1 and CDR2 (germline): LGHNT, FRNRAP. After removal of 1 base from V and 3 bases from J, the junction contained 23 bases not matched to a gene. CDR3 bases: TGTGCTAGTGGTTTGGATCCCCAGAGGGCTGAGTGGCGACTAGCGAACTACAATGAGCAGTTCTTC. Protein product: CASGLDPQRAEWRLANYNEQFF.